This entry concerns a single T cell receptor (beta chain). This sample stems from a study of blood T cell repertoires in COVID-19. The wider study: Italy, Spain and the United States were the sources of the convalescent and acute COVID-19 samples.

The V and J ends lost 5 bases and 4 bases, in that order; junction bases with no gene match: 5. The CDR3 spans 14 residues. CDR1 is SGHRS and CDR2 is YFSETQ in the germline V gene. The assay was immunoSEQ multiplex PCR, and TCRdb's table has in-frame clones only and misses some. Here the sample spans some 670,000 clones, approximately 90% being singletons. This receptor was identified in a woman aged 18-30 years with acute or convalescent COVID-19. The sequenced material came from peripheral blood. The chain combines TRBV5-1 with TRBJ1-1; 10 bases line up with TRBD1. The CDR3 DNA follows: TGCGCCAGCAGACAAGGACAGGGGGTCACTGAAGCTTTCTTT. Translated: CASRQGQGVTEAFF.